This TCR beta chain was sequenced in a study of T cells in Graves' hyperthyroidism and ophthalmopathy. Study-wide results and limits: A model of 13 V-J features distinguished ophthalmopathy from stable hyperthyroidism.

Amplified TCR beta CDR3 regions came from RNA transcripts. The study used the HTBI primer set for a first-round RT-PCR of the TCR CDR3. TCRdb independently ran MiXCR on the multiplex PCR reads; one entry per CDR3 protein. The data contain hundreds of thousands of distinct CDR3 sequences, about half of them singletons. Graves' hyperthyroidism without ophthalmopathy progression within 18 months was termed stable. Newly diagnosed hyperthyroidism, duration under 2 months, in patients aged 18 to 65. Those patients with uncontrolled infection, other autoimmune disease, pregnancy or lactation were excluded. Worth noting for this clonotype: Its antigen remains unidentified.

The CDR3 is 14 residues long. V lost 4 bases and J 9 bases, leaving 18 bases between the germline ends. The V gene's germline CDR1 is SEHNR and CDR2 FQNEAQ (reference sequence). This receptor was identified in a woman in her late teens or twenties with Graves' hyperthyroidism. This chain joins TRBV7-9 and TRBJ2-5, with D tentatively TRBD1 (6 bases). The specimen sequenced was peripheral blood or thyroid tissue (not recorded which). The CDR3 loop is CASSSRQARGPQYF. In nucleotides, the CDR3 is TGTGCCAGCAGCTCCCGACAGGCGCGAGGGCCCCAGTACTTC.